These 5 T cell receptor beta chains came from one sample sequenced in a study of T cell repertoires in cytomegalovirus infection. MiXCR, applied by TCRdb to the reads, yields one record per CDR3 protein. The sample lists 200,000 to 250,000 distinct CDR3 sequences; roughly 34% were seen once. No antigen is known for these receptors. The sample was CD8+ T cells from cultured PBMCs, taken from culture after CMV antigen stimulation. The receptors come from a human donor in good health (CMV status not recorded). Some clones in this sample may be carry-over from other donors' samples.

The chain couples TRBV10-3 to TRBJ2-1; 7 positions agree with TRBD1. Germline CDR1 and CDR2: ENHRY and SYGVKD. The CDR3 runs to 13 residues. Trimming cost V 7 bases and J 3 bases; bases outside gene matches: 3. DNA of the CDR3: TGTGCCATCAAAGGGACAGACTACAATGAGCAGTTCTTC. This translates into CAIKGTDYNEQFF.

The chain's CDR3 is CASSPGANGANVLTF. The CDR3 nucleotides are TGTGCCAGCAGTCCGGGGGCCAACGGGGCCAACGTCCTGACTTTC. The V and J genes are TRBV2 and TRBJ2-6; either TRBD1 or TRBD2 may fit D (6 bases each). Per germline, CDR1 SNHLY and CDR2 FYNNEI. The length of the CDR3 is 15 residues. V lost 5 bases and J 4 bases, leaving 12 bases between the germline ends. Using reference TRBV2 and TRBJ2-6 for the parts outside the CDR3, the full variable domain is EPEVTQTPSHQVTQMGQEVILRCVPISNHLYFYWYRQILGQKVEFLVSFYNNEISEKSEIFDDQFSVERPDGSNFTLKIRSTKLEDSAMYFCASSPGANGANVLTFGAGSRLTVL.

This chain uses TRBV4-2 with TRBJ1-5; no clear D gene. Trimming shortened V by 7 bases and J by 0 bases, and 13 bases separated the two germline ends. The CDR3 is 15 amino acids. The germline CDR1 and CDR2 sequences are LGHNA and YNFKEQ. The CDR3 coding sequence is TGTGCCAGCACCGCCAGTTTTTATAGCAATCAGCCCCAGCATTTT. This gives the protein CASTASFYSNQPQHF.

J is TRBJ2-7 and V is TRBV10-2; the match to TRBD1 covers 7 bases. Trimming took 1 base from V and 3 from J; bases not matched to a gene: 6. The CDR3 length is 15 residues. The V gene's germline CDR1 is WSHSY and CDR2 SAAADI. The CDR3 DNA reads as TGCGCCAGCAGTGAGTGGGACAGAACGGACTACGAGCAGTACTTC. Its translation: CASSEWDRTDYEQYF.

V usage is TRBV7-6 and J usage is TRBJ1-1; D not certain. This CDR3 has 15 amino acids. Trimming pared 4 bases from V and 1 base from J, leaving 13 bases between. Looked up from germline, CDR1 is SGHVS and CDR2 is FNYEAQ. The CDR3 loop is CASSSALSSNTEAFF. The CDR3 bases are TGTGCCAGCAGCTCTGCACTCAGTTCGAACACTGAAGCTTTCTTT.